This T cell receptor (beta chain) derives from a study of PD-L1 blockade in urothelial cancer. Background on the study: Bladder-origin urothelial cancer in males described about 90% of the 29 patients.

Libraries were prepared by immunoSEQ multiplex PCR; TCRdb keeps only in-frame clonotypes and omits some of them. Of more than 50,000 clones in the sample, 81% are singletons; the top ten hold roughly 3.5%. The sample's time point: pretreatment peripheral blood. The sequence came from a man between 65 and 79 years old with urothelial cancer. Sequencing was performed on PBMCs, taken around atezolizumab (anti-PD-L1) treatment.

The CDR3 protein is CASSLDQGANTGELFF. CDR3 in DNA: TGTGCCAGCAGCTTAGATCAAGGGGCTAACACCGGGGAGCTGTTTTTT. The V gene is TRBV11-3, the J gene TRBJ2-2; possibly TRBD1 for D (5 bases). Germline CDR1 and CDR2: SGHNT and YENEEA. This CDR3 has 16 amino acids. Trimming shortened V by 0 bases and J by 2 bases, and 10 bases separated the two germline ends.